This T cell receptor beta chain came from a study of spatial heterogeneity in lung cancer (dated by TCRdb to about 2019). In the study overall: Samples were obtained from roughly 72 patients with early-stage, untreated non-small cell lung cancer from the lung TRACERx cohort. Follow-up PBMC samples were sequenced whenever available, and the median time to follow-up was roughly two years after resection. Beta-chain transcripts were consistently detected in greater numbers than alpha-chain transcripts, which likely reflects a higher abundance of beta-chain transcripts. In the raw uncorrected reads, each unique combination of TCR and UMI appeared on average more than ten times. The study quantitatively compared TCR alpha and beta repertoires across multiple tumor regions, matched nontumor lung and blood in non-small cell lung cancer. Nonsynonymous mutation counts, determined by whole-exome sequencing of tumor tissue, were related to features of the TCR repertoire. At surgery, both alpha and beta chains were TCR-sequenced in 200 to 250 tumor regions, about 61 matched nontumor lung samples and some 56 PBMC samples.

Results and caveats for the whole study, not just this receptor: Ubiquitous expanded tumor TCRs were detected in blood more often at tumor resection than at routine follow-up. Confirming at a functional level the hypothesis that regional TCRs recognize regional mutations was considered to require additional single-cell paired TCR alpha and beta sequencing. Comparisons of baseline and follow-up blood repertoires included only 15 or so patients.

Cut back by 4 bases and 2 bases, the V and J ends lie 8 bases apart. CDR1 and CDR2, looked up from the germline V gene (reference sequence), are LGHDT and YNNKEL. Inclusive of the bounding cysteine and phenylalanine, the CDR3 is 13 residues long. Just the 39-base CDR3 DNA is kept, in frame starting at base 1. The time point tag for this specimen amounts to: blood at routine non-recurrence follow-up after resection. Without any cell sorting, TCR sequencing was performed on whole RNA extracted either from tumor and nontumor lung tissue or from cryopreserved PBMC samples. A patient was chosen for TCR sequencing only when enough RNA was available from at least two tumor regions. Libraries were constructed by 5' RACE. Sequencing was carried out with a NextSeq 500. The TCR library protocol attached a unique molecular identifier to each TCR cDNA molecule to allow correction of PCR and sequencing errors. In the source study's methods: TCR identification, UMI-based error correction and CDR3 extraction were performed with Decombinator tools. Expanded TCRs were defined as those above a frequency of 2 per 1,000, corresponding to the top 1% of the tumor frequency distribution. Each repertoire was subsampled 100 times to 5,000 TCRs, after which Renyi diversity was computed with the R vegan package. To build CDR3 similarity networks, amino acid triplet string-kernel similarity was used, and CDR3s were connected when their pairwise similarity was above 0.82. TCRdb trimmed the raw reads at Q25, called clones with MiXCR and kept productive beta chains. When rows share a CDR3 protein, they turn into one entry using the most common DNA and genes. These V and J calls are TCRdb output, not the study's own analysis. This sample has around 47,000 distinct CDR3 sequences in its table, and less than 9% of those were observed once. Of the sample, around 36% falls within the top ten clones.

This clonotype occurred many times. The clone's antigen remains unknown. No base quality information exists; no much larger clone differs at one position. The rearrangement joined TRBV3-1 to TRBJ1-2; the best D guess is TRBD1, with 5 bases matching. The sequencing used PBMCs, collected at follow-up. The source is a female donor with early-stage non-small cell lung cancer. Here the CDR3 is given as CASSPSGNYGYTF. The DNA sequence is as follows: TGTGCCAGCAGCCCATCAGGGAACTATGGCTACACCTTC.